This note documents a single T cell receptor beta chain sequence. Living in 25 or so US areas, the participants were between about 18 and 100 years of age. Cohorts were assigned according to the clinical history that participants reported. Cohort 3 donors counted as recovered after two negative PCRs, clearance, or resolved symptoms. The CDR3 sequence is 14 residues long. Germline V gives CDR1 SGHKS, CDR2 YYEKEE (reference sequence). The germline V and J ends were trimmed by 6 bases and 5 bases, with 14 bases remaining between them. Assay: immunoSEQ multiplex PCR; the TCRdb copy retains only in-frame clones and omits some. The sample contains some 330,000 clones, roughly four fifths of which appear only once. The record originates from a study of blood T cell repertoires in COVID-19. Across the whole study: Spain, Italy and the United States supplied samples that represented acute and convalescent COVID-19.

Material: PBMCs or T cells enriched from blood (not recorded which). The chain has TRBV5-5 and TRBJ1-4; a possible D gene is TRBD1 (5 bases). The sequence was collected from a woman in her fifties or sixties who had recovered from COVID-19. The CDR3 here is CASNKQVGNEKLFF. CDR3 DNA sequence: TGTGCCAGCAACAAACAGGTGGGCAATGAAAAACTGTTTTTT.